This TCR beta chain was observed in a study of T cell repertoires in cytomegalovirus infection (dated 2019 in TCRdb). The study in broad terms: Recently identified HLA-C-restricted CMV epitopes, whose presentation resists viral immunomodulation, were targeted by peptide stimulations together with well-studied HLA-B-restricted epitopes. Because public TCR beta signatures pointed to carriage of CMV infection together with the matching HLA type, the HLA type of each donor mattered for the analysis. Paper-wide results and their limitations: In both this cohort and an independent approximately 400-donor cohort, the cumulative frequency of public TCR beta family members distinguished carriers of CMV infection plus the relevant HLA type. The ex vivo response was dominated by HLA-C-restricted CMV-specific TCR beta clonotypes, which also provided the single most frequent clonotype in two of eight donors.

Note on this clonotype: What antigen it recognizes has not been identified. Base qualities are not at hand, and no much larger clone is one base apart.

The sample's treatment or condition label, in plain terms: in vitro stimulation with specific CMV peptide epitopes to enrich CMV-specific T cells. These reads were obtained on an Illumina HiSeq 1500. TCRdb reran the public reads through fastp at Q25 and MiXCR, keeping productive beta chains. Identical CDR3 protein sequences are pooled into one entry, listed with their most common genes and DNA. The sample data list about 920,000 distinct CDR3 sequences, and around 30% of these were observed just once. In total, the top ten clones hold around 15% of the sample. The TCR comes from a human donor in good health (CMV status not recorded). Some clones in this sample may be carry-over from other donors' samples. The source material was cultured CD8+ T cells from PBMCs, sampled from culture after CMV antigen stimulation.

The nucleotide sequence reads TGTGCCAGCAGTTTAGGCCCCGGGGGGCTTAACTATGGCTACACCTTC. Its translation is CASSLGPGGLNYGYTF. The chain was built from TRBV12-3 or TRBV12-4 and TRBJ1-2, with TRBD1 tentatively as D gene (6 bases match). V loses 1 base, J loses 1 base, and the germline ends lie 13 bases apart. Inclusive of the bounding cysteine and phenylalanine, the CDR3 is 16 residues long. Only the CDR3 DNA stays, 48 bases, in frame from base 1.